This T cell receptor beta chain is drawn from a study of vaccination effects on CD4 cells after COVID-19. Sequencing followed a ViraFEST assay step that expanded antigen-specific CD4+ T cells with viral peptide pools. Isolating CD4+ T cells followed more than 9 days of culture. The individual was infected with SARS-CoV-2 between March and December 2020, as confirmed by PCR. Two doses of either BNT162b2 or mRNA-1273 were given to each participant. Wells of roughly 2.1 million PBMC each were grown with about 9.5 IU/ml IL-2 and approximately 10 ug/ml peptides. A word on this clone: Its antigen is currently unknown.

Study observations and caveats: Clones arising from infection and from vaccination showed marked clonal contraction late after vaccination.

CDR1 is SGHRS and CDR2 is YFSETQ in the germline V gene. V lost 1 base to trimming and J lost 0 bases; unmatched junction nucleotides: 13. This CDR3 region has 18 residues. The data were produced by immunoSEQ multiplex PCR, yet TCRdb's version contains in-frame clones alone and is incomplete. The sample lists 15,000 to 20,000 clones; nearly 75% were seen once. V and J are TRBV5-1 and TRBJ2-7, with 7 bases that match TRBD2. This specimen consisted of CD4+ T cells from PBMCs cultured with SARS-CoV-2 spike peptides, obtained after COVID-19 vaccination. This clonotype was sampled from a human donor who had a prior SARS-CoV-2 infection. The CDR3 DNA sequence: TGCGCCAGCAGCTTGTTTCCCCTGGCGGGAGCGAACTCCTACGAGCAGTACTTC. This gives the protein CASSLFPLAGANSYEQYF.